Each of the 3 T cell receptor beta chains below was sequenced from the same sample in a study of blood T cell repertoires in COVID-19. Generated by immunoSEQ multiplex PCR, the TCRdb table keeps only in-frame clones and is missing some. The table includes about 270,000 clones, 86% detected once. The source material was PBMCs or T cells enriched from blood (not recorded which). The receptors stem from a woman aged 18-30 years who had recovered from COVID-19.

The CDR3 DNA reads as TGTGCCAGCAGCGCGGGACAGATGAACACTGAAGCTTTCTTT. Translating it yields CASSAGQMNTEAFF. V is TRBV11-3 and J is TRBJ1-1, with 7 bases aligning to TRBD1. This CDR3 is built from 14 residues. The V gene's germline CDR1 is SGHNT and CDR2 YENEEA. V lost 5 bases, J lost 0 bases, and 3 bases stayed unmatched.

This clone was counted only a few times. This chain uses TRBV28 with TRBJ1-2, with no clear D. The CDR3 totals 13 residues. Looked up from germline, CDR1 is MDHEN and CDR2 is SYDVKM. The CDR3 here is CASSGADYYGYTF. The CDR3 nucleotides are TGTGCAAGCTCGGGAGCCGATTACTATGGCTACACCTTC.

This chain connects TRBV4-1 to TRBJ1-5, with 7 bases fitting TRBD1. The CDR3 has 17 residues. With V trimmed by 4 bases and J by 0 bases, 9 bases remained unmatched. CDR1 MGHRA and CDR2 YSYEKL come from the germline V gene. The CDR3, as DNA: TGCGCCAGCAGCCCTGGGACAGTTGGTATTAGCAATCAGCCCCAGCATTTT. Translating it yields CASSPGTVGISNQPQHF.